This TCR beta chain was sequenced during a study of regulatory T cells in long-lasting Graves disease. Study information: Antithyroid drugs had been taken under 3 months by newly diagnosed Graves' patients. Study results and caveats: TCR diversity in persistent Graves' patients was below that of newly diagnosed ones.

V dropped 1 base and J dropped 12; count of bases not matched to a gene: 5. The germline V gene has CDR1 GTSNPN and CDR2 SVGIG (reference sequence). The CDR3 is 12 amino acids. Building the TCR beta libraries relied on iRepertoire HTBI primers, and CDR3 regions underwent Arm-PCR. Each CDR3 protein gets one entry after TCRdb re-called the multiplex PCR reads with MiXCR. The sample shows approximately 540,000 distinct CDR3 sequences, approximately 12% of them seen only once. Stated time point: newly diagnosed GD, antithyroid drugs for less than 3 months. The authors made the TCR library using RNA they extracted from PBMCs. It was an endocrinology department in Xi'an, China, that provided the patients. There are many counts of this clonotype. Its target is not known. In addition, the sample was reused for a study of T cells in Graves' hyperthyroidism and ophthalmopathy. That publication notes: The TCR CDR3 was amplified in a first-round RT-PCR using the HTBI primer set.

The source material was peripheral blood mononuclear cells (PBMCs), sampled at new diagnosis, from a patient treated with antithyroid drugs. The chain has TRBV30 and TRBJ1-5, with 8 nucleotides matching TRBD1. This TCR derives from a woman aged 25 to 39 with Graves disease. CDR3 DNA: TGTGCCTGGAGTGCACAGGGGGTTTACCAGCATTTT. It is translated as CAWSAQGVYQHF.